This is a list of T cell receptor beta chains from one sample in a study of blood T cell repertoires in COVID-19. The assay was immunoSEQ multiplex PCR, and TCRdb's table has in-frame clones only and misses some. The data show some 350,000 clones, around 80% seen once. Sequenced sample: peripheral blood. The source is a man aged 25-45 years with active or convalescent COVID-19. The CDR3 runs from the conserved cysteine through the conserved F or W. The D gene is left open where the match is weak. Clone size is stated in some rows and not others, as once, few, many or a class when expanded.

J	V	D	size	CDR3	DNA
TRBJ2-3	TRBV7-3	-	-	CASSLSQIDTQYF	TGTGCCAGCAGCTTATCTCAGATCGATACGCAGTATTTT
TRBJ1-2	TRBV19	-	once	CASSISPLPGIYGYTF	TGTGCCAGTAGTATATCCCCTCTCCCAGGCATCTATGGCTACACCTTC
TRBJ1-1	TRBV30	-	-	CAWSVPQVNTEAFF	TGTGCCTGGAGTGTACCACAGGTGAACACTGAAGCTTTCTTT
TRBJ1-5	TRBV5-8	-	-	CASSLVTGQHF	TGTGCCAGCAGCTTGGTAACAGGTCAGCATTTT
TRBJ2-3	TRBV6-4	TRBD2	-	CASSGTSGESTDTQYF	TGTGCCAGCAGTGGTACTAGCGGGGAAAGCACAGATACGCAGTATTTT
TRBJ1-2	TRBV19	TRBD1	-	CASSTTGNYGYTF	TGTGCCAGTAGTACGACAGGGAACTATGGCTACACCTTC
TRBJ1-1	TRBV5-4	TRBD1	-	CASSFDRDGNTEAFF	TGTGCCAGCAGCTTTGACAGGGACGGGAACACTGAAGCTTTCTTT
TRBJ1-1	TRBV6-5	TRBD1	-	CASRQQGARDAEAFF	TGTGCCAGCAGACAACAGGGGGCGAGGGATGCTGAAGCTTTCTTT
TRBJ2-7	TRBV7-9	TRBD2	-	CASSLDLAGLYEQYF	TGTGCCAGCAGCTTAGACCTAGCGGGACTCTACGAGCAGTACTTC
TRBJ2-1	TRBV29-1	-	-	CSVSGGSYNEQFF	TGCAGCGTTTCCGGGGGCTCCTACAATGAGCAGTTCTTC
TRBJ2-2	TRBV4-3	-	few	CASSQRDTGGELFF	TGCGCCAGCAGCCAAAGGGACACCGGCGGGGAGCTGTTTTTT
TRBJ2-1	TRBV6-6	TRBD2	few	CASSYPSGNNEQFF	TGTGCCAGCAGTTACCCTAGCGGGAACAATGAGCAGTTCTTC
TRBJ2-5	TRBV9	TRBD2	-	CASNLAGRETQYF	TGTGCCAGCAACCTAGCGGGGCGCGAGACCCAGTACTTC
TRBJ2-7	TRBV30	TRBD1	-	CAWSTGRGPPLEQYF	TGTGCCTGGTCCACTGGAAGGGGGCCCCCCCTCGAGCAGTACTTC
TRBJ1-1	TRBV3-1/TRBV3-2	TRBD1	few	CASSQGQGRGTEAFF	TGTGCCAGCAGCCAAGGACAGGGCCGGGGCACTGAAGCTTTCTTT
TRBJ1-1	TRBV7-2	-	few	CASSLQRGEAFF	TGTGCCAGCAGCTTACAGCGGGGTGAAGCTTTCTTT
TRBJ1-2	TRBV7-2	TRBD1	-	CASSPDLGAGGKGGYTF	TGTGCCAGCAGCCCAGACTTAGGCGCAGGGGGCAAAGGTGGCTACACCTTC
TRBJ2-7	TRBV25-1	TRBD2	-	CASSVRPPSGISPYEQYF	TGTGCCAGCAGTGTAAGGCCTCCTAGCGGGATATCCCCCTACGAGCAGTACTTC
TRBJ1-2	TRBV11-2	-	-	CASSFTLSGYTF	TGTGCCAGCAGCTTTACCCTCAGTGGCTACACCTTC
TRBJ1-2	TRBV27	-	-	CASSYAGNYGYTF	TGTGCCAGCAGTTACGCAGGGAACTATGGCTACACCTTC
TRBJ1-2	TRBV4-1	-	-	CASSQETGYYGYTF	TGCGCCAGCAGCCAAGAAACGGGGTACTATGGCTACACCTTC
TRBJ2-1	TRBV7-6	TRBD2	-	CASSAGLAGGLYNEQFF	TGTGCCAGCAGCGCAGGACTAGCGGGGGGCCTATACAATGAGCAGTTCTTC
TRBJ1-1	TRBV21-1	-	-	CASSPHGRFTEAFF	TGTGCCAGCAGCCCCCACGGTCGGTTCACTGAAGCTTTCTTT
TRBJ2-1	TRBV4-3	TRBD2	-	CASSRGLAGTNEQFF	TGCGCCAGCAGCCGAGGCCTAGCGGGTACTAATGAGCAGTTCTTC
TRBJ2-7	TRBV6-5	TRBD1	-	CASSYGDRPVHEQYF	TGTGCCAGCAGTTACGGGGACAGGCCTGTCCACGAGCAGTACTTC
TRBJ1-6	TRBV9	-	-	CASSVVPTEVNSPLHF	TGTGCCAGCAGCGTAGTTCCGACAGAAGTTAATTCACCCCTCCACTTT
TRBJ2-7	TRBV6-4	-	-	CAIRDCFYEQYF	TGTGCCATCCGGGACTGCTTCTACGAGCAGTACTTC
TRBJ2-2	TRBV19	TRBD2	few	CASSGAGSQNGELFF	TGTGCCAGTAGCGGAGCGGGATCTCAAAACGGGGAGCTGTTTTTT
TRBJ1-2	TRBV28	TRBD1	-	CASRPTGNAYGYTF	TGTGCCAGCAGGCCGACAGGGAATGCCTATGGCTACACCTTC
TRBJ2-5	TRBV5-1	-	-	CASSLVAGRGETQYF	TGCGCCAGCAGCTTGGTCGCGGGAAGAGGAGAGACCCAGTACTTC
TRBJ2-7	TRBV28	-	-	CATTTFFPPSESSYEQYF	TGTGCCACTACCACTTTCTTCCCCCCTAGCGAGAGCTCCTACGAGCAGTACTTC
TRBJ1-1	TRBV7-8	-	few	CASSLVLRQHLNTEAFF	TGTGCCAGCAGCTTAGTCCTCAGGCAGCACTTGAACACTGAAGCTTTCTTT
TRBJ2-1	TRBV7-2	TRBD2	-	CASSFPTSGGGNEQFF	TGTGCCAGCAGCTTTCCTACTAGCGGGGGGGGCAATGAGCAGTTCTTC
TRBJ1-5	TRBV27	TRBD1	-	CASSFTRGGNQPQHF	TGTGCCAGCAGTTTCACCAGGGGGGGCAATCAGCCCCAGCATTTT
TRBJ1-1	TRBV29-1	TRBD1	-	CSGTGLNTEAFF	TGCAGCGGGACAGGGTTGAACACTGAAGCTTTCTTT
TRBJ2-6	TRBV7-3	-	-	CASSQTSPGANVLTF	TGTGCCAGCAGCCAGACATCCCCTGGGGCCAACGTCCTGACTTTC
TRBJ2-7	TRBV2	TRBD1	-	CATASTGPHEQYF	TGTGCCACCGCGTCGACAGGGCCCCACGAGCAGTACTTC
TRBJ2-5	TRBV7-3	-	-	CASSLLRGDQETQYF	TGTGCCAGCAGCTTACTTCGGGGAGACCAAGAGACCCAGTACTTC
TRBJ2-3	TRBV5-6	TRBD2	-	CASSPGLAYTDTQYF	TGTGCCAGCAGCCCGGGACTAGCCTACACAGATACGCAGTATTTT
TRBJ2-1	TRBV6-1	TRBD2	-	CASSDIREGGTEQFF	TGTGCCAGCAGTGATATCCGGGAGGGGGGAACTGAGCAGTTCTTC
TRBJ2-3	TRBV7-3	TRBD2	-	CASSLLAGKADTQYF	TGTGCCAGCAGCTTACTAGCGGGGAAGGCAGATACGCAGTATTTT
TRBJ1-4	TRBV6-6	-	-	CASSSTTRALNEKLFF	TGTGCCAGCAGTTCCACCACCAGGGCCCTAAATGAAAAACTGTTTTTT
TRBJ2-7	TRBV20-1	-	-	CSASQGGELYEQYF	TGCAGTGCTAGTCAAGGTGGGGAGCTCTACGAGCAGTACTTC
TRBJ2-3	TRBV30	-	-	CAWSSGVDTQYF	TGTGCCTGGAGCTCAGGGGTAGATACGCAGTATTTT
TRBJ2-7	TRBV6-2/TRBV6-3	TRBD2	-	CASSYAGLTYEQYF	TGTGCCAGCAGTTACGCGGGACTAACCTACGAGCAGTACTTC
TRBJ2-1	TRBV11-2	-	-	CASSLGGSTEQFF	TGTGCCAGCAGCTTAGGAGGCAGCACCGAGCAGTTCTTC
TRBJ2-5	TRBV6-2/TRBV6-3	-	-	CASSPSSFLETQYF	TGTGCCAGCAGTCCATCTAGCTTTTTGGAGACCCAGTACTTC
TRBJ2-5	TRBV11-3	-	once	CASNLGTGGRETQYF	TGTGCCAGCAACCTCGGGACCGGGGGTCGGGAGACCCAGTACTTC
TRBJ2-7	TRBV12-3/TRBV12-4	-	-	CASSFRGLEQYF	TGTGCCAGCAGTTTTAGGGGTCTGGAACAGTACTTC
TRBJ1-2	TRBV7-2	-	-	CASARPVARSYTF	TGTGCCAGTGCTCGACCGGTGGCTAGGAGCTACACCTTC
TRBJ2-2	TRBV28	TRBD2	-	CAGLAGDTGELFF	TGTGCCGGTTTAGCGGGAGACACCGGGGAGCTGTTTTTT
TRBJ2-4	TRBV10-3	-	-	CAISEPGHLAKNIQYF	TGTGCCATCAGTGAACCGGGACATCTAGCCAAAAACATTCAGTACTTC